This entry is about one T cell receptor (beta chain). Antigen specificity is unknown. The data were taken from a study of radiation and T cells in renal cell carcinoma. Study overall: Nephrectomy followed 15 Gy stereotactic body radiation by 4 weeks.

Time point specified: baseline pretreatment blood. Treatment given: 15 Gy SBRT to primary tumor, nephrectomy 4 weeks later. Clear cell pathology was present in this patient's renal cell carcinoma. Repertoires were generated with immunoSEQ multiplex PCR, while TCRdb's copy carries only in-frame clones and drops some. Here the sample spans approximately 100,000 clones, 86% being singletons. Study results and limitations: From baseline, blood top tumor clonotypes peaked at 2 weeks post-radiation. Pretreatment tumor biopsies were lacking, so baseline clonotypes are unknown.

The TCR comes from a man aged 45-60 years with renal cell carcinoma. This specimen was blood, taken from a patient whose treatment included radiotherapy and nephrectomy.

CDR3 in DNA: TGTGCCTGGGGGGGACAGGCGGGGCTCAGGGGTAATTCACCCCTCCACTTT. The encoded protein is CAWGGQAGLRGNSPLHF. The chain has TRBV30 and TRBJ1-6, with 8 bases identical to TRBD1. Germline lookup yields CDR1 GTSNPN and CDR2 SVGIG (reference sequence). The CDR3 runs to 17 residues. V lost 5 bases, J lost 6 bases, and 15 bases stayed unmatched.